What follows is one T cell receptor (beta chain) and its context. The repertoire was sequenced with immunoSEQ multiplex PCR; TCRdb's copy has only in-frame clones and lacks some. The sample lists around 230,000 clones, approximately 84% seen once, with roughly 15% in the top ten. This sample is drawn from a study of blood T cell repertoires in COVID-19. This CDR3 is built from 13 residues. In germline, CDR1 is MDHEN, CDR2 SYDVKM. V lost 5 bases, J lost 7 bases, and 3 bases stayed unmatched. This sequence joins TRBV28 and TRBJ1-5; 9 bases align to TRBD1. This receptor was identified in a man aged 35 to 55 who had recovered from COVID-19. The sequenced material came from PBMCs or T cells enriched from blood (not recorded which). This CDR3 is CASSRQGGQPQHF. CDR3 sequence (DNA): TGTGCCAGCAGTCGACAGGGGGGCCAGCCCCAGCATTTT. The entire variable domain, with the rest obtained from reference TRBV28 and TRBJ1-5, is as follows: DVKVTQSSRYLVKRTGEKVFLECVQDMDHENMFWYRQDPGLGLRLIYFSYDVKMKEKGDIPEGYSVSREKKERFSLILESASTNQTSMYLCASSRQGGQPQHFGDGTRLSIL.